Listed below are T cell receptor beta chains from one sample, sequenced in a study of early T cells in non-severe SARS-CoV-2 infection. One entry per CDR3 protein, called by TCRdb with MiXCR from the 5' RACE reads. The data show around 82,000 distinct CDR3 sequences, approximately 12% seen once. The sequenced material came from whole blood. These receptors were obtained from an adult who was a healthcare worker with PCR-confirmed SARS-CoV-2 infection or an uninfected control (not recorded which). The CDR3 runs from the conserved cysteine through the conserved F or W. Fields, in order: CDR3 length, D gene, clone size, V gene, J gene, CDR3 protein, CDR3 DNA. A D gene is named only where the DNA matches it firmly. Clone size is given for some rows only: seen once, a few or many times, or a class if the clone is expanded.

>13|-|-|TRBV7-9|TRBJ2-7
CASSLGDFYEQYF
TGTGCCAGCAGCTTGGGGGATTTCTACGAGCAGTACTTC
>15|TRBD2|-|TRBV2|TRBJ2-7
CASSDGGSGRYEQYF
TGTGCCAGCAGTGATGGCGGGAGCGGGAGGTACGAGCAGTACTTC
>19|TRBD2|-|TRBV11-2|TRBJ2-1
CASSLGGLAGGRSYNEQFF
TGTGCCAGCAGCTTAGGGGGACTAGCGGGAGGAAGGTCCTACAATGAGCAGTTCTTC
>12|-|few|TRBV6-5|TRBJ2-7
CASRGQLAEQYF
TGTGCCAGCAGGGGACAACTCGCCGAGCAGTACTTC
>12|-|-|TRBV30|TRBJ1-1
CAWNLGGTEAFF
TGTGCCTGGAATTTGGGAGGCACTGAAGCTTTCTTT
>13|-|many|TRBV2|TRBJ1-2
CASILPGMGGYTF
TGTGCCAGCATCCTCCCTGGAATGGGTGGCTACACCTTC
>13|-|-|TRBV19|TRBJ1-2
CASSMGGYYGYTF
TGTGCCAGTAGTATGGGGGGGTACTATGGCTACACCTTC
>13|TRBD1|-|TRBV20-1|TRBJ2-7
CSAGGQGVGEQYF
TGCAGTGCTGGGGGACAGGGAGTTGGCGAGCAGTACTTC
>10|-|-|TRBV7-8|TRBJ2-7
CASRLGEQYF
TGTGCCAGCAGGCTGGGAGAGCAGTACTTC
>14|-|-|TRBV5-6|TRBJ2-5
CASSPGRIKETQYF
TGTGCCAGCAGCCCTGGACGGATTAAAGAGACCCAGTACTTC
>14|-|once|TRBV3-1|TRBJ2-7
CASSQARTPPEQYF
TGTGCCAGCAGCCAAGCGCGGACCCCTCCTGAGCAGTACTTC
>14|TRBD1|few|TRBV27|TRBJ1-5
CASSWDRVAQPQHF
TGTGCCAGCAGCTGGGACAGGGTAGCTCAGCCCCAGCATTTT
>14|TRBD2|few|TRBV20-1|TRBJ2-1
CSASSGRIYNEQFF
TGCAGTGCTTCTAGCGGGAGAATCTACAATGAGCAGTTCTTC
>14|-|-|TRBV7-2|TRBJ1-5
CASSLNREGQPQHF
TGTGCCAGCAGCTTAAACAGGGAGGGCCAGCCCCAGCATTTT
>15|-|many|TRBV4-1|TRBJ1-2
CASSQERQENYGYTF
TGCGCCAGCAGCCAAGAGCGACAGGAGAACTATGGCTACACCTTC
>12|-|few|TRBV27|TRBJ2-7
CASSSSSGEQYF
TGTGCCAGCAGTTCCTCTTCGGGGGAGCAGTACTTC
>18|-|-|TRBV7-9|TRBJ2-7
CASSPVTFATGTPYEQYF
TGTGCCAGCAGCCCAGTTACTTTTGCGACAGGAACACCCTACGAGCAGTACTTC
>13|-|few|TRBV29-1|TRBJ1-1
CSVEGQRSTEAFF
TGCAGCGTTGAAGGACAGCGCTCCACTGAAGCTTTCTTT
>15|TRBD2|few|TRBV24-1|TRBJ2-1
CATSDLAGGYNEQFF
TGTGCCACCAGTGATCTAGCGGGAGGTTACAATGAGCAGTTCTTC
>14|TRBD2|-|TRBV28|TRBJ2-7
CASINPGGAHEQYF
TGTGCCAGCATCAATCCCGGGGGGGCCCACGAGCAGTACTTC
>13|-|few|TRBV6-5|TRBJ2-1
CASSYDQYNEQFF
TGTGCCAGCAGTTACGACCAGTACAATGAGCAGTTCTTC
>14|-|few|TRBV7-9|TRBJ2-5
CASTPLATQETQYF
TGTGCCAGCACCCCCCTTGCCACACAAGAGACCCAGTACTTC
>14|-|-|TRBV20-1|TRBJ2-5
CSASRSGAQETQYF
TGCAGTGCTAGCCGTTCGGGGGCGCAAGAGACCCAGTACTTC
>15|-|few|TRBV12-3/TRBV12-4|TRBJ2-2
CASSFRAGDAGELFF
TGTGCCAGCAGTTTTAGGGCAGGGGACGCCGGGGAGCTGTTTTTT
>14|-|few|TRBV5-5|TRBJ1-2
CASSADSYNYGYTF
TGTGCCAGCAGCGCAGACAGCTATAACTATGGCTACACCTTC
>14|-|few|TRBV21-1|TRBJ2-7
CASNRQDPSYEQYF
TGTGCCAGCAACCGACAGGACCCCTCCTACGAGCAGTACTTC
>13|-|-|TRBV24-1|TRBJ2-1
CATSDSGYYEQFF
TGTGCCACCAGTGATTCAGGGTATTATGAGCAGTTCTTC
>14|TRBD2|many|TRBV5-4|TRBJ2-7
CASRPGLAGEGQYF
TGTGCCAGCAGACCCGGACTAGCGGGAGAGGGACAGTACTTC
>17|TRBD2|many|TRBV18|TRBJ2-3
CASSPPLAGGSTDTQYF
TGTGCCAGCTCACCACCATTAGCGGGAGGCTCCACAGATACGCAGTATTTT
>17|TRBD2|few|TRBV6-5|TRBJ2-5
CASSLGVAGGIRETQYF
TGTGCCAGCAGCCTCGGGGTAGCGGGAGGAATACGAGAGACCCAGTACTTC
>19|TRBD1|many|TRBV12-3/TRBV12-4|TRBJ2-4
CASSFHGSGTGGSRNIQYF
TGTGCCAGCAGTTTCCACGGATCCGGGACAGGGGGGAGTAGGAACATTCAGTACTTC
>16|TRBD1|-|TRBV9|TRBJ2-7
CASSVAPQGASYEQYF
TGTGCCAGCAGCGTAGCTCCACAGGGGGCATCCTACGAGCAGTACTTC
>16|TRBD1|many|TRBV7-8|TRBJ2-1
CASSSEGQGGYNEQFF
TGTGCCAGCAGCTCAGAAGGACAGGGGGGCTACAATGAGCAGTTCTTC
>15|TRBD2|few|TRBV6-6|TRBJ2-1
CASREGTSGSREQFF
TGTGCCAGCAGGGAAGGGACTAGCGGGAGCCGGGAGCAGTTCTTC
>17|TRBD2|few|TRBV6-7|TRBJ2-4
CASKGTSGSKAKNIQYF
TGTGCCAGCAAGGGGACTAGCGGGAGTAAAGCCAAAAACATTCAGTACTTC
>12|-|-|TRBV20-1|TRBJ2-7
CSAVEWAYEQYF
TGCAGTGCTGTAGAGTGGGCGTACGAGCAGTACTTC
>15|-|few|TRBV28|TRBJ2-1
CATSRTSGADNEQFF
TGTGCCACCTCCAGAACCTCCGGGGCCGATAATGAGCAGTTCTTC